The 25 T cell receptor beta chains below were found in one sample sequenced in a study of control samples from healthy donors and cancer patients. The table came from immunoSEQ multiplex PCR; TCRdb's copy has only in-frame clones and leaves some out. The sample shows tens of thousands of clones, over 85% of them seen only once. The sequenced sample was PBMCs. These receptors all come from a man between 60 and 70 years old with colorectal cancer.

CDR3 region: CASSLYPPQHF. The DNA of the CDR3 is TGTGCCAGCAGCTTGTATCCGCCCCAGCATTTT. J is TRBJ1-5 and V is TRBV7-9; D is undetermined. Germline CDR1 and CDR2: SEHNR and FQNEAQ (reference sequence). CDR3 length: 11 residues. Deletions cut 3 bases from V and 9 bases from J, with 6 bases between.

The rearrangement links TRBV7-9 to TRBJ1-5; D is perhaps TRBD1 (6 bases). The CDR3 runs to 14 residues. Germline CDR1 and CDR2: SEHNR and FQNEAQ (reference sequence). Between the trimmed V and J ends, which lost 5 bases and 3 bases, there was a span of 11 bases. The CDR3 DNA reads as TGTGCCAGCAGCCTTGGACAGATCAATCAGCCCCAGCATTTT. It encodes CASSLGQINQPQHF.

The chain couples TRBV5-1 to TRBJ2-5; the D gene is possibly TRBD1 (6 bases). The ends were cut back, 0 bases at V and 5 bases at J, with 11 bases in the middle. Germline V lookup: CDR1 SGHRS, CDR2 YFSETQ. The CDR3 sequence is 14 residues long. CDR3 protein: CASSLARGTETQYF. CDR3 nucleotide sequence: TGCGCCAGCAGCTTGGCCAGGGGAACCGAGACCCAGTACTTC.

V is TRBV27 and J is TRBJ1-4; tentative D call: TRBD1 (6 bases). Trimming pared 4 bases from V and 8 bases from J, leaving 14 bases between. Germline V gene lookup returns CDR1 MNHEY and CDR2 SMNVEV (reference sequence). The CDR3 covers 14 residues. The CDR3 DNA follows: TGTGCCAGCAGTTCTGGGGGGCTTCGAGAAAAACTGTTTTTT. Its translation is CASSSGGLREKLFF.

V gene TRBV6-5 combines with J gene TRBJ1-1; 9 nucleotides line up with TRBD1. V was pared by 6 bases and J by 5 bases, with 10 bases of the junction left unmatched. Germline assignment: CDR1 MNHEY and CDR2 SVGAGI. This CDR3 is built from 15 residues. The CDR3 DNA is TGTGCCAGCAGAACCCCAACAGGGGGCCGAACTGAAGCTTTCTTT. This encodes CASRTPTGGRTEAFF.

The gene calls are TRBV5-1 and TRBJ1-4, with D unresolved. Germline V gene lookup returns CDR1 SGHRS and CDR2 YFSETQ. Trimming cost V 0 bases and J 8 bases, with 14 bases left between them. This CDR3 comprises 15 residues. CDR3: CASSLVPGHSEKLFF. CDR3 nucleotide sequence: TGCGCCAGCAGCTTGGTTCCAGGCCATTCCGAAAAACTGTTTTTT.

The chain couples TRBV6-5 to TRBJ2-3, with 13 positions matching TRBD2. Germline CDR1 is MNHEY and CDR2 is SVGAGI. V gave up 6 bases and J gave up 6 bases; unmatched junction bases: 6. This CDR3 region has 15 residues. For the CDR3, the DNA is TGTGCCAGCAGGCCACTAGCGGGGGGGATTGATACGCAGTATTTT. It yields the protein CASRPLAGGIDTQYF.

This chain connects TRBV10-2 to TRBJ2-7, with D perhaps TRBD2 (5 bases). Germline CDR1 WSHSY, CDR2 SAAADI. V was shortened by 7 bases and J by 2 bases, with 15 bases between the two germline ends. This CDR3 is 14 amino acids long. The CDR3 protein is CASTEEGSPYEQYF. CDR3 sequence (DNA): TGCGCCAGCACCGAAGAGGGCAGCCCCTACGAGCAGTACTTC.

This chain links TRBV6-5 with TRBJ1-2; 7 nucleotides align to TRBD1. This CDR3 region has 13 residues. Trimming took 7 bases from V and 3 from J; bases not matched to a gene: 5. The germline gives CDR1 MNHEY, CDR2 SVGAGI. CDR3 in amino acids: CASKVTGDYGYTF. CDR3 DNA sequence: TGTGCCAGCAAGGTAACAGGGGACTATGGCTACACCTTC.

This clone came up a few times. CDR3 sequence: CASSPNSQETQYF. The DNA for the CDR3 is TGTGCCAGCTCACCAAACAGCCAAGAGACCCAGTACTTC. The chain employs TRBV18 and TRBJ2-5; no reliable D call. The V end was cut by 2 bases, the J end by 1 base, with 5 bases between. Germline V gives CDR1 KGHSH, CDR2 LQKENI. CDR3 length: 13 residues. Based on the CDR3 plus reference TRBV18 and TRBJ2-5, the full variable domain is NAGVMQNPRHLVRRRGQEARLRCSPMKGHSHVYWYRQLPEEGLKFMVYLQKENIIDESGMPKERFSAEFPKEGPSILRIQQVVRGDSAAYFCASSPNSQETQYFGPGTRLLVL.

The chain joins TRBV11-2 to TRBJ1-5; D is possibly TRBD1 (6 bases). The CDR3 extends over 16 amino acids. V lost 5 bases and J lost 0, with 14 bases in between. Per germline, CDR1 SGHAT and CDR2 FQNNGV. The CDR3 nucleotides read TGTGCCAGCAGCCCCGGGGCGGGGGCTAGCAATCAGCCCCAGCATTTT. Protein: CASSPGAGASNQPQHF. Using reference TRBV11-2 and TRBJ1-5 for the parts outside the CDR3, the full variable domain is EAGVAQSPRYKIIEKRQSVAFWCNPISGHATLYWYQQILGQGPKLLIQFQNNGVVDDSQLPKDRFSAERLKGVDSTLKIQPAKLEDSAVYLCASSPGAGASNQPQHFGDGTRLSIL.

The rearrangement uses TRBV5-8 and TRBJ2-5, with 12 bases lining up with TRBD1. CDR1 and CDR2 from the germline V gene are SGHTS and YDEGEE. The CDR3 has 13 amino acids. V gave up 10 bases and J gave up 4 bases; unmatched junction bases: 5. CDR3 residues: CAARDRGRETQYF. DNA of the CDR3: TGTGCCGCCCGGGACAGGGGGCGAGAGACCCAGTACTTC.

V gene TRBV9 combines with J gene TRBJ2-3; 11 bases agree with TRBD2. The CDR3 has 18 residues. V gave up 0 bases and J gave up 3 bases; unmatched junction bases: 9. In germline, CDR1 is SGDLS, CDR2 YYNGEE. Here the CDR3 reads CASSVGGSGGALTDTQYF. In nucleotides, the CDR3 is TGTGCCAGCAGCGTAGGTGGTAGCGGGGGGGCCCTGACAGATACGCAGTATTTT.

This clone was seen more than once but under ten times. The chain combines TRBV5-6 with TRBJ1-6; D may be TRBD1 (6 bases). V was trimmed by 0 bases and J by 5 bases, leaving 15 bases between them. The germline gives CDR1 SGHDT, CDR2 YYEEEE. The CDR3 has 17 amino acids. CDR3 nucleotide sequence: TGTGCCAGCAGCTTGGCTCTTAACGCAGGGGATAATTCACCCCTCCACTTT. Residues: CASSLALNAGDNSPLHF. Filled out from reference TRBV5-6 and TRBJ1-6, the complete variable domain reads DAGVTQSPTHLIKTRGQQVTLRCSPKSGHDTVSWYQQALGQGPQFIFQYYEEEERQRGNFPDRFSGHQFPNYSSELNVNALLLGDSALYLCASSLALNAGDNSPLHFGNGTRLTVT.

The J gene is TRBJ1-3, the V gene TRBV19, with no clear D. Looked up from germline, CDR1 is LNHDA and CDR2 is SQIVND (reference sequence). The CDR3 consists of 15 residues. The germline V and J ends were trimmed by 3 bases and 3 bases, with 12 bases remaining between them. The CDR3 DNA reads TGTGCCAGTAGTATGAGAAGGGAAATTGGAAACACCATATATTTT. Encoded protein: CASSMRREIGNTIYF. Using reference TRBV19 and TRBJ1-3 for the parts outside the CDR3, the full variable domain is DGGITQSPKYLFRKEGQNVTLSCEQNLNHDAMYWYRQDPGQGLRLIYYSQIVNDFQKGDIAEGYSVSREKKESFPLTVTSAQKNPTAFYLCASSMRREIGNTIYFGEGSWLTVV.

This chain connects TRBV15 to TRBJ1-1; a weak D match, TRBD1 (5 bases). The germline V gene has CDR1 LNHNV and CDR2 YYDKDF (reference sequence). With 5 bases removed from V and 2 bases from J, the gap between germline ends came to 15 bases. The CDR3 is 15 residues long. CDR3 protein: CATSHRTGPNTEAFF. For the CDR3, the DNA is TGTGCCACCAGCCACCGCACAGGACCAAACACTGAAGCTTTCTTT.

The chain combines TRBV27 with TRBJ2-7; 7 bases match TRBD1. From germline, CDR1 is MNHEY and CDR2 SMNVEV (reference sequence). The CDR3 consists of 14 residues. V lost 0 bases to trimming and J lost 2 bases; unmatched junction nucleotides: 1. The CDR3 reads CASSLSGQPYEQYF. DNA of the CDR3: TGTGCCAGCAGTTTATCGGGACAGCCCTACGAGCAGTACTTC.

This sequence joins TRBV5-1 and TRBJ2-7, with D tentatively TRBD1 (5 bases). V gave up 1 base and J gave up 8 bases, with 16 bases separating them. Germline V gives CDR1 SGHRS, CDR2 YFSETQ. The CDR3 extends over 14 amino acids. CDR3 residues: CASSLTGPTPQQYF. The CDR3 DNA reads TGCGCCAGCAGCTTGACAGGCCCCACTCCCCAGCAGTACTTC. Full variable domain (remainder filled in from reference TRBV5-1 and TRBJ2-7): KAGVTQTPRYLIKTRGQQVTLSCSPISGHRSVSWYQQTPGQGLQFLFEYFSETQRNKGNFPGRFSGRQFSNSRSEMNVSTLELGDSALYLCASSLTGPTPQQYFGPGTRLTVT.

This chain links TRBV13 with TRBJ1-3; no reliable D call. CDR1 and CDR2 (germline): PRHDT, FYEKMQ (reference sequence). V lost 0 bases and J lost 4, with 10 bases in between. The CDR3 spans 15 residues. This CDR3 is CASSLGRWRGNTIYF. CDR3 sequence (DNA): TGTGCCAGCAGCTTAGGACGGTGGCGGGGAAACACCATATATTTT.

The chain combines TRBV4-2 with TRBJ2-3; 8 nucleotides match TRBD1. Germline-derived CDR1 and CDR2 are LGHNA and YNFKEQ. The CDR3 extends over 15 amino acids. Trimming cost V 0 bases and J 6 bases; bases outside gene matches: 5. The CDR3 sequence is CASSQEDRAPDTQYF. The CDR3 region has the DNA TGTGCCAGCAGCCAAGAGGACAGGGCTCCGGATACGCAGTATTTT.

V gene TRBV6-5 combines with J gene TRBJ1-5; TRBD1 aligns across 7 bases. CDR1 is MNHEY and CDR2 is SVGAGI in the germline V gene. V lost 6 bases to trimming and J lost 6 bases; unmatched junction nucleotides: 11. The CDR3 consists of 15 residues. The CDR3 is CASSPDRAGRQPQHF. CDR3 in DNA: TGTGCCAGCAGCCCCGACAGGGCTGGTCGTCAGCCCCAGCATTTT.

V usage is TRBV12-3 or TRBV12-4 and J usage is TRBJ2-7; 8 positions match TRBD1. Trimming removed 5 bases from V and 4 bases from J; junction bases left unmatched: 4. This CDR3 is 13 amino acids long. In DNA form, the CDR3 reads TGTGCCAGCAGTCCCGGACAGGGATACGAGCAGTACTTC. Translated, it gives CASSPGQGYEQYF.

V and J are TRBV6-2 or TRBV6-3 and TRBJ2-7, with TRBD2 identical over 7 bases. J gave up 3 bases and V 5 bases, and 7 bases lay outside the gene matches. This CDR3 has 14 amino acids. Germline CDR1 and CDR2: MNHEY and SVGEGT. DNA for the CDR3: TGTGCCAGCAGTCCGCACCTAGCGGTCTACGAGCAGTACTTC. Translating gives CASSPHLAVYEQYF.

The chain joins TRBV24-1 to TRBJ1-2; possibly TRBD1 for D (5 bases). Germline CDR1 and CDR2: KGHDR and SFDVKD. Trimming took 1 base from V and 2 from J, leaving 7 bases between them. The CDR3 covers 14 residues. The CDR3: CATSDLDRNYGYTF. In DNA form, the CDR3 reads TGTGCCACCAGTGATTTAGACAGAAACTATGGCTACACCTTC.

Turning to this clone: In the same sample, other DNA sequences code for this CDR3. The V call is TRBV7-9, the J call TRBJ2-1; the D is unclear. Germline V gene lookup returns CDR1 SEHNR and CDR2 FQNEAQ (reference sequence). The V end lost 1 base, the J end lost 5 bases, and 3 bases lay between the germline ends. The CDR3 totals 12 residues. The CDR3 nucleotides read TGTGCCAGCAGCTTAGGAAACAATGAGCAGTTCTTC. Protein: CASSLGNNEQFF.